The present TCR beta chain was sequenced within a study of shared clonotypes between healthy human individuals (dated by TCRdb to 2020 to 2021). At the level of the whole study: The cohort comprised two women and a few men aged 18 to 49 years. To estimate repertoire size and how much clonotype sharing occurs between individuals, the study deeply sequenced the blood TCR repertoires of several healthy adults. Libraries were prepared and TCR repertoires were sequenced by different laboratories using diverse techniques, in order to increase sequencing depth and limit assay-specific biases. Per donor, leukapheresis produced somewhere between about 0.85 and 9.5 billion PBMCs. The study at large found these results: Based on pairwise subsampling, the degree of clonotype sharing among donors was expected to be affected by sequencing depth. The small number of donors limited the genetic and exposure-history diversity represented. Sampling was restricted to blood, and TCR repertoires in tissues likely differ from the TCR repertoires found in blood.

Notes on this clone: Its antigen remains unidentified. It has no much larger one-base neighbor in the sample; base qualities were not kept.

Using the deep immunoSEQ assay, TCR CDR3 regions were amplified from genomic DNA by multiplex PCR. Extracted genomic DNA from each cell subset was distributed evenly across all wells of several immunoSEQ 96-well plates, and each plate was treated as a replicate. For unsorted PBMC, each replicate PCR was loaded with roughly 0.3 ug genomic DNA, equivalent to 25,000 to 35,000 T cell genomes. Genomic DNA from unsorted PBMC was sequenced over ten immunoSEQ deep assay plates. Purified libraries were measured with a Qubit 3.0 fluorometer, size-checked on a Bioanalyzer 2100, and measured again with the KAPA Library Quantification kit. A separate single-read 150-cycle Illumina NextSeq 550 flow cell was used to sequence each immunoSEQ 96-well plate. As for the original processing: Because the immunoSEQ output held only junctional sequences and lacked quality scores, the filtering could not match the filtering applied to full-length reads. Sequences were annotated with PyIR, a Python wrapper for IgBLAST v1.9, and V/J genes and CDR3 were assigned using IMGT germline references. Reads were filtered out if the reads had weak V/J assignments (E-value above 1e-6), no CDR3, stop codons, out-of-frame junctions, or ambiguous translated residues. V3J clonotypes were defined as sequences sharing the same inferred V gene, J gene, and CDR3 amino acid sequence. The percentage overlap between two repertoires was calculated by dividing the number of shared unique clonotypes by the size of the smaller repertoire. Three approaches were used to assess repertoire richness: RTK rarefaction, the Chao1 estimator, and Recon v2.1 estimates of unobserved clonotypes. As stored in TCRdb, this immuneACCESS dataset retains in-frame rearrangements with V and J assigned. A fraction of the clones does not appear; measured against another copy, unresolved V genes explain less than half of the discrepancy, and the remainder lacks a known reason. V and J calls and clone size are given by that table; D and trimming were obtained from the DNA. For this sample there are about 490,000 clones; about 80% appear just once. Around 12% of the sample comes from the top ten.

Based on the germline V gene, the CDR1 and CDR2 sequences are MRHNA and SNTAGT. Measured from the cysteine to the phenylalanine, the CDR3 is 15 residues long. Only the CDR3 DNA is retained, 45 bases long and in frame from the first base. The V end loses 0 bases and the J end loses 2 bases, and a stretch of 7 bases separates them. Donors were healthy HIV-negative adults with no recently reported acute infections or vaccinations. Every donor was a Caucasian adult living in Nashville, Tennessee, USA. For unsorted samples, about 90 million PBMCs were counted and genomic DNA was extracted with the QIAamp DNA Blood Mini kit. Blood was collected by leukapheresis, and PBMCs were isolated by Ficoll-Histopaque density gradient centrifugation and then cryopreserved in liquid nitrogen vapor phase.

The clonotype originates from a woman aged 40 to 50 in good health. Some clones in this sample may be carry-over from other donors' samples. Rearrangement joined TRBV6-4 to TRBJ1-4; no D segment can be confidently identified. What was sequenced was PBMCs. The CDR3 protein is CASSDSAGTNEKLFF. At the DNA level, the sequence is TGTGCCAGCAGTGACTCAGCGGGGACTAATGAAAAACTGTTTTTT.